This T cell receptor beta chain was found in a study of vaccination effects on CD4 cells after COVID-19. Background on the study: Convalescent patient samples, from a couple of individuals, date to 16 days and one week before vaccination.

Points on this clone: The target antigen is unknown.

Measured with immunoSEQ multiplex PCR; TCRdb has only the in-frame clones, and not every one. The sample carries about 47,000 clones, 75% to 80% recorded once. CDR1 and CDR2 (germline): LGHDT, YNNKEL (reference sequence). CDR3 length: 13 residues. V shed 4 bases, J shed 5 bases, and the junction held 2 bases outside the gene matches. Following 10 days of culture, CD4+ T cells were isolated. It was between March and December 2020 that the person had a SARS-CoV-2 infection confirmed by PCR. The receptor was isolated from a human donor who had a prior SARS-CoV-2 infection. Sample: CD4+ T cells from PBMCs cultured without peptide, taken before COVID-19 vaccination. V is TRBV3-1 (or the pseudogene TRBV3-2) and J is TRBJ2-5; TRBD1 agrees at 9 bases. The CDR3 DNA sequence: TGTGCCAGCAGCCGGACAGGGGCGGAGACCCAGTACTTC. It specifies CASSRTGAETQYF.